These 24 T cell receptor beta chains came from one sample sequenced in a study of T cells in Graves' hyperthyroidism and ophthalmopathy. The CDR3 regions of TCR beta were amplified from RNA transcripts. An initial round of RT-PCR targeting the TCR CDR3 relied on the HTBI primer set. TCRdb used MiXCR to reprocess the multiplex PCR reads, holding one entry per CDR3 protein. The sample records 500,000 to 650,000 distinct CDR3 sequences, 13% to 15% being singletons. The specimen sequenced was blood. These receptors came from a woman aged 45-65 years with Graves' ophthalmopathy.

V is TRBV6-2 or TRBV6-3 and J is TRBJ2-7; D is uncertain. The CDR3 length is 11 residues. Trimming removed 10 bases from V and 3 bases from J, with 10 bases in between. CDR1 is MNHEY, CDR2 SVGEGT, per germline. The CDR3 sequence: CATTARYEQYF. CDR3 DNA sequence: TGTGCCACCACGGCCCGCTACGAGCAGTACTTC.

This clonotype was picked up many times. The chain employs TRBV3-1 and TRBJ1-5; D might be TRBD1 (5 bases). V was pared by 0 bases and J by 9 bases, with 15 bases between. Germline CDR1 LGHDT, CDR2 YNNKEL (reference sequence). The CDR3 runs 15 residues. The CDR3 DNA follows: TGTGCCAGCAGCCAAGATTTAGGGGCCGGCAGGCCCCAGCATTTT. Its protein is CASSQDLGAGRPQHF.

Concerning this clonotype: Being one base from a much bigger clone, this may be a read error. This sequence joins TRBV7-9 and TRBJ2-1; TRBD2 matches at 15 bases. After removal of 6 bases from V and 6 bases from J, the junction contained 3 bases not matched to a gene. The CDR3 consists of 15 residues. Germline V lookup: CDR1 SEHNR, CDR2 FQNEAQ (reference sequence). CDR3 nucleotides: TGTGCCAGCAGAAAGGGACTAGCGGGAGGCAATGAGCAGTTCTTC. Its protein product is CASRKGLAGGNEQFF.

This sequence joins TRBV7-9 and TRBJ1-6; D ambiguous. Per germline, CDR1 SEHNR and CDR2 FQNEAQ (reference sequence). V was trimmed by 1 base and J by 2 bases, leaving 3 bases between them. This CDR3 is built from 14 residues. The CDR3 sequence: CASSLEPYNSPLHF. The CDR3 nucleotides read TGTGCCAGCAGCTTAGAACCCTATAATTCACCCCTCCACTTT.

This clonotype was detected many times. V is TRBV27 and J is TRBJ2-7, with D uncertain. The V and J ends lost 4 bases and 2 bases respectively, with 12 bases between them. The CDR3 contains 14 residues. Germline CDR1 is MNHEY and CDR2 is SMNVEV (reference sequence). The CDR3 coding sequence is TGTGCCAGCAGTTCGGGTGCAGCAACCTACGAGCAGTACTTC. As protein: CASSSGAATYEQYF.

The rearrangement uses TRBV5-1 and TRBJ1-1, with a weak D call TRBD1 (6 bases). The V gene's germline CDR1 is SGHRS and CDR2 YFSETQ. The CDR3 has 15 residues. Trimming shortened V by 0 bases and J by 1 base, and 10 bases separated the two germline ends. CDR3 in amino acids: CASSLAMGANTEAFF. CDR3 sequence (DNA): TGCGCCAGCAGCTTGGCCATGGGGGCGAACACTGAAGCTTTCTTT. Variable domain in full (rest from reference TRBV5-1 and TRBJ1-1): KAGVTQTPRYLIKTRGQQVTLSCSPISGHRSVSWYQQTPGQGLQFLFEYFSETQRNKGNFPGRFSGRQFSNSRSEMNVSTLELGDSALYLCASSLAMGANTEAFFGQGTRLTVV.

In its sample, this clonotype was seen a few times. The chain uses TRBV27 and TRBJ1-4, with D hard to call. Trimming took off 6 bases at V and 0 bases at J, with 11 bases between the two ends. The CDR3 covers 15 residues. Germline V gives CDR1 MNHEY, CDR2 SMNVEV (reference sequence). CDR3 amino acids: CASRIRPATNEKLFF. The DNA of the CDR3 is TGTGCCAGCAGAATCAGACCTGCAACTAATGAAAAACTGTTTTTT.

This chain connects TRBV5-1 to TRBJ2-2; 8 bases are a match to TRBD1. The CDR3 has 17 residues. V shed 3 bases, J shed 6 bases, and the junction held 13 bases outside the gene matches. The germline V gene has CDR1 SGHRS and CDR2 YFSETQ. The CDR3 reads CASSSTGTGWLAGELFF. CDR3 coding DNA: TGCGCCAGCAGCTCGACCGGGACAGGATGGTTGGCCGGGGAGCTGTTTTTT.

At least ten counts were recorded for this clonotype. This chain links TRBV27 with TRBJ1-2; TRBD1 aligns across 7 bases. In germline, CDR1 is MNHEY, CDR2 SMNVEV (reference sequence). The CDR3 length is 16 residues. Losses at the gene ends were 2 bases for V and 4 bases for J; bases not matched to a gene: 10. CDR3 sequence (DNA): TGTGCCAGCAGTTTAAGCTATCGGGACAGCCTCTATGGCTACACCTTC. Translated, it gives CASSLSYRDSLYGYTF.

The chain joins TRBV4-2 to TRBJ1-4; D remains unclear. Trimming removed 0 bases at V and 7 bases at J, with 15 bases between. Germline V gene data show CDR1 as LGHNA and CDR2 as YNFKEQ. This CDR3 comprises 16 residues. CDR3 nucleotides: TGTGCCAGCAGCCAAGATAATTCCCGAGGCAGTGAAAAACTGTTTTTT. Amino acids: CASSQDNSRGSEKLFF.

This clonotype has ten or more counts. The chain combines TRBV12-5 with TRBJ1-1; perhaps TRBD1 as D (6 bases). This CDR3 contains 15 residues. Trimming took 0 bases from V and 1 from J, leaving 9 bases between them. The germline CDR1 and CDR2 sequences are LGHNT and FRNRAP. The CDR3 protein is CASGLVRGQNTEAFF. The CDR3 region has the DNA TGTGCTAGTGGTTTGGTACGGGGACAGAACACTGAAGCTTTCTTT.

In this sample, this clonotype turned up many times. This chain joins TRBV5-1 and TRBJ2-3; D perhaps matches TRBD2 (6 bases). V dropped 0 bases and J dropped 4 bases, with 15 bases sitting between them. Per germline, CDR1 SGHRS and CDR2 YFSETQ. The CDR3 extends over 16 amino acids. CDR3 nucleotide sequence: TGCGCCAGCAGCTTGGGGACGGGAGATAGCGCAGATACGCAGTATTTT. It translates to CASSLGTGDSADTQYF.

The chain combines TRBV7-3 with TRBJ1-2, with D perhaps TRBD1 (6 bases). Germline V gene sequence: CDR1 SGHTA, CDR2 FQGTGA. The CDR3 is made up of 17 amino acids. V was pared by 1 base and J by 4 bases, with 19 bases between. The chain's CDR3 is CASSLNGGQADIYGYTF. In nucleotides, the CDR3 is TGTGCCAGCAGCTTAAATGGGGGCCAGGCGGATATCTATGGCTACACCTTC.

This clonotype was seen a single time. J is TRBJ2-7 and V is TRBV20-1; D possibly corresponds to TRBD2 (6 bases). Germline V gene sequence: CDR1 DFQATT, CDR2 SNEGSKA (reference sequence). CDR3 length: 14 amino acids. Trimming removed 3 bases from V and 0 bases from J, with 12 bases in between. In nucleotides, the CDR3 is TGCAGTGCTAGGAGGAGGGCTAGCTCCTACGAGCAGTACTTC. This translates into CSARRRASSYEQYF.

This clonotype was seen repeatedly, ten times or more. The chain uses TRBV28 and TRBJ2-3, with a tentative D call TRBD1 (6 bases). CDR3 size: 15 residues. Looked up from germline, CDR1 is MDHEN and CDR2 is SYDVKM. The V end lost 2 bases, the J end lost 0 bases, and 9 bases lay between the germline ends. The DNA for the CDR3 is TGTGCCAGCAGTTTAGGGGGCTTGAGCACAGATACGCAGTATTTT. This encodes CASSLGGLSTDTQYF.

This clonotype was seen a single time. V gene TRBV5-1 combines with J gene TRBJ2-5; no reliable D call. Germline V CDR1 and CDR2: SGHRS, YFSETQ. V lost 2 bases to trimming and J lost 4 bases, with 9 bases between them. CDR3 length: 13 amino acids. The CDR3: CASSFSAGETQYF. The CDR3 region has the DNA TGCGCCAGCAGCTTTTCGGCTGGAGAGACCCAGTACTTC.

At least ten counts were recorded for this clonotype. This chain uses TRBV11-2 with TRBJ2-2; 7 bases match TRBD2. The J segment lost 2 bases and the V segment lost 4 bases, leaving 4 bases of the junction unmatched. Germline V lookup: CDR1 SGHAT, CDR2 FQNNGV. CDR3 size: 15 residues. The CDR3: CASSSGLGNTGELFF. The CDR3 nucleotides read TGTGCCAGCAGCTCCGGACTAGGAAACACCGGGGAGCTGTTTTTT.

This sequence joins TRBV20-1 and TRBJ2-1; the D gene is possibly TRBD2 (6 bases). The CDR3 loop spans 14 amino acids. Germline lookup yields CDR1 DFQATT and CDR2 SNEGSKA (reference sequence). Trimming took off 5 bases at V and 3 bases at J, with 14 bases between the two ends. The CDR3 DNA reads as TGCAGTGCTGGTGTAGGACTAAGCTACAATGAGCAGTTCTTC. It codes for CSAGVGLSYNEQFF.

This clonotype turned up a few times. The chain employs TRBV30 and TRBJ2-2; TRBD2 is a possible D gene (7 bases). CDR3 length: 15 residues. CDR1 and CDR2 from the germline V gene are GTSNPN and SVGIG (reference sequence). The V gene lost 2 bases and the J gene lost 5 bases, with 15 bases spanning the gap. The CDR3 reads CAWSRRGGWTGELFF. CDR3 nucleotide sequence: TGTGCCTGGAGTAGGAGGGGGGGGTGGACCGGGGAGCTGTTTTTT.

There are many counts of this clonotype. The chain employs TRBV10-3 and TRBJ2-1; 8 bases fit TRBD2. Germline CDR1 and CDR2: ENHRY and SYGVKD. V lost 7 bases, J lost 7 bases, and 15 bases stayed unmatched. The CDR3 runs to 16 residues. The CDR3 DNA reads TGTGCCATCAAGGCGGACGGGACTAGGCTTAGGAATGAGCAGTTCTTC. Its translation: CAIKADGTRLRNEQFF.

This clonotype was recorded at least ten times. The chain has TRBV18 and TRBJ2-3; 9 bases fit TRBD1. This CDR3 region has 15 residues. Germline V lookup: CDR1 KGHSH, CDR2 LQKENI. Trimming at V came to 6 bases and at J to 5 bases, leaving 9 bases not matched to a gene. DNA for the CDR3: TGTGCCAGCTCCGGTTGGGACAGGGAGAAAGATACGCAGTATTTT. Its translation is CASSGWDREKDTQYF.

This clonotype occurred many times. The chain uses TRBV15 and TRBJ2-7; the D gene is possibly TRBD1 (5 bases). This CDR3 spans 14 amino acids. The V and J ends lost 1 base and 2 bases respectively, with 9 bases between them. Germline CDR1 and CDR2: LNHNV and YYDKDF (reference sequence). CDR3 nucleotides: TGTGCCACCAGCAGAGGACAGAAAACCTACGAGCAGTACTTC. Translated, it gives CATSRGQKTYEQYF.

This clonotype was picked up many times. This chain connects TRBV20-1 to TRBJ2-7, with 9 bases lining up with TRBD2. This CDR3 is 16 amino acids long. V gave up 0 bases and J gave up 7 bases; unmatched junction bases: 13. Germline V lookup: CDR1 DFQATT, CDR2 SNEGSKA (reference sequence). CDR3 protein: CSARDETWTSAGEQYF. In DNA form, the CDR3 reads TGCAGTGCTAGAGATGAGACCTGGACTAGCGCTGGTGAGCAGTACTTC.

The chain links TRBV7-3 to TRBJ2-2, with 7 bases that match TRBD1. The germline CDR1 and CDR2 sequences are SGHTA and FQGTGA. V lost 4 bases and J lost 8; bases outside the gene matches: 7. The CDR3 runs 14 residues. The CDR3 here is CASSSTGVPGELFF. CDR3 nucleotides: TGTGCCAGCAGCTCAACAGGGGTACCGGGGGAGCTGTTTTTT.